This T cell receptor (beta chain) was sequenced in a study of T cells after yellow fever vaccination. They built TCR cDNA with 5'RACE template switching, a step that put in a universal primer site and UMIs. TCRdb ran MiXCR on the 5' RACE reads and lists one entry per CDR3 protein. Altogether 250,000 or so distinct CDR3 sequences are present, 6.7% being singletons, with the ten largest covering 0.85% to 1.2%. There are many counts of this clonotype. Its specificity is unknown. This CDR3 has 13 amino acids. Looked up from germline, CDR1 is SGHRS and CDR2 is YFSETQ. Trimming shortened V by 2 bases and J by 6 bases, and 12 bases separated the two germline ends. The study's findings and limits: Some clonotypes were seen in both the CD4 and the CD8 compartments. These made up a small share and likely arose from convergent recombination. Post-booster reappearance was seen for most primary-vaccination clones (about 96% CD4, around 91% CD8). Contamination of FACS-sorted repertoires by abundant clonotypes from the bulk population could occur.

The receptor was derived from a man aged 25 to 40 who received the YFV17D yellow fever vaccine. The sample in question was CD4+ T cells sorted from PBMCs, obtained on the day of the yellow fever booster vaccination. The V call is TRBV5-1, the J call TRBJ2-7; TRBD2 is a possible D gene (5 bases). The CDR3 is CASSLGGLGEQYF. In DNA form, the CDR3 reads TGCGCCAGCAGCTTAGGCGGGTTGGGCGAGCAGTACTTC.